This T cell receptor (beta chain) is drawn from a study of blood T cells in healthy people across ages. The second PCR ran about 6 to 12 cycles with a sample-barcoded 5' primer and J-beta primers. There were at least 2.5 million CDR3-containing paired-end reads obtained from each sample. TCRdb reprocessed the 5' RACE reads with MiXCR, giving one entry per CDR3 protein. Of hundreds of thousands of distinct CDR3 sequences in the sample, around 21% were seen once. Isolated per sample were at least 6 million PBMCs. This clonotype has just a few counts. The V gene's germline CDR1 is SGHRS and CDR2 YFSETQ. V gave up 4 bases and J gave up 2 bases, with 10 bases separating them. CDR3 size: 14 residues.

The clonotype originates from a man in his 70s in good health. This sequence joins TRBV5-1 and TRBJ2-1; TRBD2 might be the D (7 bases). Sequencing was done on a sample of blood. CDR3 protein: CASSGGDTYNEQFF. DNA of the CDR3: TGCGCCAGCAGCGGGGGGGACACCTACAATGAGCAGTTCTTC.